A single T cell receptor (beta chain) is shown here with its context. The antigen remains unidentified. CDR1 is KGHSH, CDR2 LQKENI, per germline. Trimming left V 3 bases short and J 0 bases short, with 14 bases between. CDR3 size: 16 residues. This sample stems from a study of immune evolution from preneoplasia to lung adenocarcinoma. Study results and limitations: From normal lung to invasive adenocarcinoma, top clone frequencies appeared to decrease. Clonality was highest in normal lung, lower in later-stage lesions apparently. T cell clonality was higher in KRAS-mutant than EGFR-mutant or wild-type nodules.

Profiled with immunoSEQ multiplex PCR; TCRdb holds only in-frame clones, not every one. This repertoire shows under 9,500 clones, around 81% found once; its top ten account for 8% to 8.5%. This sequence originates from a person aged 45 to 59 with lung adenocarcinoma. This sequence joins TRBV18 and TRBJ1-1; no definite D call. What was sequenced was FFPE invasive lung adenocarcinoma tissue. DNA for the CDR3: TGTGCCAGCTCACCTACTCGGGAGGCGGTGAACACTGAAGCTTTCTTT. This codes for CASSPTREAVNTEAFF.